The clone carrying this T cell receptor beta chain appeared many times. Antigen: not known. This specimen belongs to a study of read filtering for tumor transcriptome and immune sequencing. Study in general: Revised staging placed 8 patients in R-ISS I, 15 to 20 in II, 7 in III. Transcriptome libraries were built from DNase-treated RNA. RNA-seq yielded only roughly 80 to 1,300 TCR reads, IR-seq about 4.05 to 11 million. Findings and caveats of the study: Without single-read clonotypes, shared clonotype proportions correlated more between IR-seq and RNA-seq.

V dropped 3 bases and J dropped 6; count of bases not matched to a gene: 8. The V gene's germline CDR1 is DFQATT and CDR2 SNEGSKA (reference sequence). The CDR3 contains 14 residues. Molecular barcoded adaptors covering alpha/delta and beta/gamma chains were used on roughly 400 ng RNA. MiXCR was run by TCRdb on the reads, yielding one entry per CDR3 protein. The repertoire includes 100,000 to 150,000 distinct CDR3 sequences, approximately 13% of them detected once, and around 8.3% sits in the top ten. V is TRBV20-1 and J is TRBJ2-1; 7 positions match TRBD2. The source is a donor at least 40 years old with multiple myeloma. Sequencing was performed on a population of CD138-negative cells sorted from bone marrow. CDR3 sequence (DNA): TGCAGTGCTAGGGGTCTAGCGGTGTTCAATGAGCAGTTCTTC. Translating it yields CSARGLAVFNEQFF.